This TCR beta chain was sequenced in a study of T-cell memory formation after mild COVID-19. General study results and limits: Most CD4+ clones that shrank were in CM and EM, while CD8+ ones turned up in EMRA. Several responding clones turned up in pre-infection memory, indicating that cross-reactive memory may have taken part. Clones contracting day 15 to 85 were balanced CD4/CD8; later expanders leaned CD4+.

TCRdb recomputed calls from the 5' RACE reads with MiXCR, one row per CDR3 protein. The data hold fewer than 450,000 distinct CDR3 sequences, with about 21% observed a single time. This clonotype was counted a few times. Its target is unknown. J gave up 6 bases and V 0 bases, and 7 bases lay outside the gene matches. The CDR3 consists of 18 residues. The V gene's germline CDR1 is SGHDT and CDR2 YYEEEE. This TCR was sampled from an adult woman who had mild COVID-19 (a few samples of this study predate the infection). Cell type and time point are not known. The chain recombines TRBV5-6 with TRBJ2-2, with TRBD2 matching 14 bases. The sequenced sample consisted of PBMCs or a T cell subset sorted from them (not recorded which). The CDR3 nucleotides read TGTGCCAGCAGCTTGGCCCTGACTAGCGGGGGGGCCGCCGGGGAGCTGTTTTTT. Its translation: CASSLALTSGGAAGELFF. Full variable domain (remainder filled in from reference TRBV5-6 and TRBJ2-2): DAGVTQSPTHLIKTRGQQVTLRCSPKSGHDTVSWYQQALGQGPQFIFQYYEEEERQRGNFPDRFSGHQFPNYSSELNVNALLLGDSALYLCASSLALTSGGAAGELFFGEGSRLTVL.